This T cell receptor beta chain was retrieved from a study of T cell responses to AZD1222 COVID-19 vaccine. Germline V CDR1 and CDR2: SGHKS, YYEKEE (reference sequence). The CDR3 is made up of 16 amino acids. V was shortened by 1 base and J by 1 base, with 12 bases between the two germline ends. Generated by immunoSEQ multiplex PCR, the TCRdb table keeps only in-frame clones and is missing some. This table holds approximately 70,000 clones, about four fifths found once. As regards this clone: Its cognate antigen is unknown.

Study-level results: The donors showed a predominance of white British ancestry and of females, with possible underestimation of clonal diversity.

The chain combines TRBV5-5 with TRBJ1-3, with D possibly TRBD1 on 5 matching bases. Sequenced material: peripheral blood, taken 28 days after the second AZD1222 dose. The source of this sequence is an adult who received the AZD1222 COVID-19 vaccine. DNA of the CDR3: TGTGCCAGCAGCTTGTGGGGGACGACTTCTGGAAACACCATATATTTT. Residues: CASSLWGTTSGNTIYF.